The rows below give T cell receptor beta chains drawn from one sample of a study of response to subunit inactivated influenza vaccine. Using its own MiXCR run on the RT-PCR reads, TCRdb lists one record per CDR3 protein. Here the sample spans roughly 760,000 distinct CDR3 sequences, 21% being singletons. Sequenced here: PBMCs from blood, sampled roughly 5 days after vaccination. The origin of the receptors is a man aged 50 to 59 who received an inactivated influenza vaccine. CDR3s include the opening cysteine and the closing phenylalanine or tryptophan. Fields, in order: D gene, J gene, V gene, CDR3 length, clone size, CDR3 DNA, CDR3 protein. D genes are given only for firm matches. Clone size, where shown, is once, few, many, or a class for clones that have expanded.

D gene: TRBD2; J gene: TRBJ2-1; V gene: TRBV5-1; CDR3 length: 17; clone size: -; CDR3 DNA: TGCGCCAGCAGCTTGTTCTGGGCTAGCGGGGGGTTTGGTGAGCAGTTCTTC; CDR3 protein: CASSLFWASGGFGEQFF
D gene: -; J gene: TRBJ2-2; V gene: TRBV12-3/TRBV12-4; CDR3 length: 16; clone size: -; CDR3 DNA: TGTGCCAGCAGTCCAGGGTTAGGGGTAAGCACCGGGGAGCTGTTTTTT; CDR3 protein: CASSPGLGVSTGELFF
D gene: TRBD1; J gene: TRBJ1-5; V gene: TRBV20-1; CDR3 length: 13; clone size: few; CDR3 DNA: TGCAGTGGATCTAGACAGGGAGATCAGCCCCAGCATTTT; CDR3 protein: CSGSRQGDQPQHF
D gene: TRBD2; J gene: TRBJ2-1; V gene: TRBV18; CDR3 length: 16; clone size: few; CDR3 DNA: TGTGCCAGCTCACCACTGGTAGCGGGAGCTTACAATGAGCAGTTCTTC; CDR3 protein: CASSPLVAGAYNEQFF
D gene: -; J gene: TRBJ2-1; V gene: TRBV11-2; CDR3 length: 16; clone size: -; CDR3 DNA: TGTGCCAGCAGCGATTTGAGTGAGAACTCCTACAATGAGCAGTTCTTC; CDR3 protein: CASSDLSENSYNEQFF
D gene: -; J gene: TRBJ2-6; V gene: TRBV7-9; CDR3 length: 14; clone size: few; CDR3 DNA: TGTGCCAGCAGCCTCTCCACTGGGGCCAACGTCCTGACTTTC; CDR3 protein: CASSLSTGANVLTF
D gene: -; J gene: TRBJ2-2; V gene: TRBV18; CDR3 length: 18; clone size: -; CDR3 DNA: TGTGCCAGCTCACCGCAAATCCAGGGATACGCGAACACCGGGGAGCTGTTTTTT; CDR3 protein: CASSPQIQGYANTGELFF
D gene: TRBD2; J gene: TRBJ2-1; V gene: TRBV20-1; CDR3 length: 15; clone size: -; CDR3 DNA: TGCAGTGCTAGGGCACTAGCGGGAGGGTACAATGAGCAGTTCTTC; CDR3 protein: CSARALAGGYNEQFF
D gene: -; J gene: TRBJ2-5; V gene: TRBV27; CDR3 length: 16; clone size: once; CDR3 DNA: TGTGCCAGCAGAGTTACGATCGGGACCGTCCAGGAGACCCAGTACTTC; CDR3 protein: CASRVTIGTVQETQYF
D gene: -; J gene: TRBJ1-1; V gene: TRBV7-9; CDR3 length: 13; clone size: -; CDR3 DNA: TGTGCCAGCGCAATTCAGGGCTATGCTGAAGCTTTCTTT; CDR3 protein: CASAIQGYAEAFF
D gene: TRBD1; J gene: TRBJ1-5; V gene: TRBV5-5; CDR3 length: 15; clone size: -; CDR3 DNA: TGTGCCAGCAGCTGGGGGACAGTCAGCAATCAGCCCCAGCATTTT; CDR3 protein: CASSWGTVSNQPQHF
D gene: TRBD1; J gene: TRBJ2-7; V gene: TRBV7-8; CDR3 length: 14; clone size: -; CDR3 DNA: TGTGCCAGCCTACCAACACAGGGGGCGAACGAGCAGTACTTC; CDR3 protein: CASLPTQGANEQYF
D gene: -; J gene: TRBJ1-4; V gene: TRBV6-6; CDR3 length: 13; clone size: -; CDR3 DNA: TGTGCCAGTTATGGACCCGGGGGTGAAAAACTGTTTTTT; CDR3 protein: CASYGPGGEKLFF
D gene: -; J gene: TRBJ2-7; V gene: TRBV7-2; CDR3 length: 14; clone size: -; CDR3 DNA: TGTGCCAGCAGCAAACAGGGTACGTCCTACGAGCAGTACTTC; CDR3 protein: CASSKQGTSYEQYF
D gene: -; J gene: TRBJ1-5; V gene: TRBV24-1; CDR3 length: 14; clone size: -; CDR3 DNA: TGTGCCACCAGTACGCTCGACAGTCATCAGCCCCAGCATTTT; CDR3 protein: CATSTLDSHQPQHF
D gene: TRBD1; J gene: TRBJ2-3; V gene: TRBV5-1; CDR3 length: 16; clone size: -; CDR3 DNA: TGCGCCAGCAGCTTGCCGGGACAGGGTCTCACAGATACGCAGTATTTT; CDR3 protein: CASSLPGQGLTDTQYF
D gene: -; J gene: TRBJ2-6; V gene: TRBV6-1; CDR3 length: 18; clone size: -; CDR3 DNA: TGTGCCAGCAGGAACCCCCGGACCGACTTCTCTGGGGCCAACGTCCTGACTTTC; CDR3 protein: CASRNPRTDFSGANVLTF
D gene: -; J gene: TRBJ1-2; V gene: TRBV6-1; CDR3 length: 14; clone size: few; CDR3 DNA: TGTGCCAGCAGCCCCTACGACAGAAACTATGGCTACACCTTC; CDR3 protein: CASSPYDRNYGYTF
D gene: -; J gene: TRBJ2-7; V gene: TRBV5-6; CDR3 length: 15; clone size: few; CDR3 DNA: TGTGCCAGCAGCTTGGTGTCTGAGGCCTCCTACGAGCAGTACTTC; CDR3 protein: CASSLVSEASYEQYF
D gene: TRBD1; J gene: TRBJ1-5; V gene: TRBV12-3/TRBV12-4; CDR3 length: 16; clone size: few; CDR3 DNA: TGTGCCAGCAGTTTAATGTTGGGACAGGGGTCTCAGCCCCAGCATTTT; CDR3 protein: CASSLMLGQGSQPQHF
D gene: -; J gene: TRBJ2-7; V gene: TRBV10-3; CDR3 length: 15; clone size: -; CDR3 DNA: TGTGCCATCAGTGAAGGGCGGGGAAACCACTACGAGCAGTACTTC; CDR3 protein: CAISEGRGNHYEQYF
D gene: -; J gene: TRBJ2-5; V gene: TRBV5-1; CDR3 length: 15; clone size: -; CDR3 DNA: TGCGCCAGCAGGGAAACAGCGGGTCACCAAGAGACCCAGTACTTC; CDR3 protein: CASRETAGHQETQYF
D gene: -; J gene: TRBJ1-4; V gene: TRBV12-3/TRBV12-4; CDR3 length: 21; clone size: many; CDR3 DNA: TGTGCCAGCAGTTTAGTCCTTCGGTATGGGAGAGACACGACTTTAAATGAAAAACTGTTTTTT; CDR3 protein: CASSLVLRYGRDTTLNEKLFF
D gene: TRBD1; J gene: TRBJ1-2; V gene: TRBV12-3/TRBV12-4; CDR3 length: 14; clone size: -; CDR3 DNA: TGTGCCAGCAGGTATCGACAGGGGCTGGATGGCTACACCTTC; CDR3 protein: CASRYRQGLDGYTF
D gene: TRBD2; J gene: TRBJ2-7; V gene: TRBV4-1; CDR3 length: 17; clone size: few; CDR3 DNA: TGCGCCAGCAGCTGGGGACTAGCGGGGGCCTATTCATACGAGCAGTACTTC; CDR3 protein: CASSWGLAGAYSYEQYF
D gene: TRBD1; J gene: TRBJ2-7; V gene: TRBV20-1; CDR3 length: 14; clone size: few; CDR3 DNA: TGCAGTGCTAGAACCGGGACAGGGACATCCGAGCAGTACTTC; CDR3 protein: CSARTGTGTSEQYF
D gene: -; J gene: TRBJ2-5; V gene: TRBV7-3; CDR3 length: 15; clone size: few; CDR3 DNA: TGTGCCAGCAGCTTAACGGCGGGTTGGGGGGAGACCCAGTACTTC; CDR3 protein: CASSLTAGWGETQYF
D gene: -; J gene: TRBJ2-5; V gene: TRBV7-6; CDR3 length: 15; clone size: few; CDR3 DNA: TGTGCCAGCAGCTGGGGACCGGGTCCCCAAGAGACCCAGTACTTC; CDR3 protein: CASSWGPGPQETQYF
D gene: -; J gene: TRBJ1-2; V gene: TRBV20-1; CDR3 length: 12; clone size: few; CDR3 DNA: TGCAGTGCTCCGATATTTGGCTATGGCTACACCTTC; CDR3 protein: CSAPIFGYGYTF
D gene: -; J gene: TRBJ2-4; V gene: TRBV28; CDR3 length: 14; clone size: -; CDR3 DNA: TGTGCCAGCAGTTTCCCAGGGGATGAAAACATTCAGTACTTC; CDR3 protein: CASSFPGDENIQYF
D gene: -; J gene: TRBJ1-1; V gene: TRBV12-3/TRBV12-4; CDR3 length: 15; clone size: many; CDR3 DNA: TGTGCCAGCAGTCCATCCTGGACCCTACACCCTGAAGCTTTCTTT; CDR3 protein: CASSPSWTLHPEAFF
D gene: -; J gene: TRBJ2-7; V gene: TRBV6-5; CDR3 length: 17; clone size: few; CDR3 DNA: TGTGCCAGCAGTTACGGGGTTTATGCGGGTACTTCCTACGAGCAGTACTTC; CDR3 protein: CASSYGVYAGTSYEQYF
D gene: -; J gene: TRBJ1-5; V gene: TRBV11-2; CDR3 length: 18; clone size: -; CDR3 DNA: TGTGCCAGCAGCTTATGGACACACGAAATTTATAGCAATCAGCCCCAGCATTTT; CDR3 protein: CASSLWTHEIYSNQPQHF
D gene: TRBD1; J gene: TRBJ1-1; V gene: TRBV20-1; CDR3 length: 14; clone size: few; CDR3 DNA: TGCAGTGCTAGAGCTAGCTCAGGGGGGACTGAAGCTTTCTTT; CDR3 protein: CSARASSGGTEAFF
D gene: TRBD1; J gene: TRBJ1-6; V gene: TRBV4-3; CDR3 length: 14; clone size: -; CDR3 DNA: TGCGCCAGCACCCGGGACAGATATAATTCACCCCTCCACTTT; CDR3 protein: CASTRDRYNSPLHF
D gene: -; J gene: TRBJ2-7; V gene: TRBV6-5; CDR3 length: 13; clone size: -; CDR3 DNA: TGTGCCAGCAGTTTCACAAAGGCATACGAGCAGTACTTC; CDR3 protein: CASSFTKAYEQYF
D gene: -; J gene: TRBJ1-1; V gene: TRBV20-1; CDR3 length: 12; clone size: few; CDR3 DNA: TGCAGTGCTAGACAGACAGGACATGAAGCTTTCTTT; CDR3 protein: CSARQTGHEAFF
D gene: TRBD2; J gene: TRBJ2-1; V gene: TRBV12-3/TRBV12-4; CDR3 length: 15; clone size: -; CDR3 DNA: TGTGCCAGCAGTAAAGCGGGGGCAAACTACAATGAGCAGTTCTTC; CDR3 protein: CASSKAGANYNEQFF
D gene: -; J gene: TRBJ2-6; V gene: TRBV5-6; CDR3 length: 17; clone size: -; CDR3 DNA: TGTGCCAGCAGCCTGGGACCGATGGGCTCTGGGGCCAACGTCCTGACTTTC; CDR3 protein: CASSLGPMGSGANVLTF
D gene: TRBD2; J gene: TRBJ2-1; V gene: TRBV7-2; CDR3 length: 15; clone size: many; CDR3 DNA: TGTGCCAGCAGCGGGCTAGCGGGGGGTAACAATGAGCAGTTCTTC; CDR3 protein: CASSGLAGGNNEQFF
D gene: -; J gene: TRBJ2-3; V gene: TRBV5-1; CDR3 length: 14; clone size: -; CDR3 DNA: TGCGCCAGCAGGTCGACCGGGACTACAGATACGCAGTATTTT; CDR3 protein: CASRSTGTTDTQYF
D gene: -; J gene: TRBJ2-7; V gene: TRBV25-1; CDR3 length: 14; clone size: once; CDR3 DNA: TGTGCCAGCAGTGAAATCGGACGGCCCTACGAGCAGTACTTC; CDR3 protein: CASSEIGRPYEQYF
D gene: TRBD1; J gene: TRBJ1-2; V gene: TRBV20-1; CDR3 length: 16; clone size: few; CDR3 DNA: TGCAGTGCTCTACAGAGGTGGCAGGGGGCCAACTATGGCTACACCTTC; CDR3 protein: CSALQRWQGANYGYTF
D gene: -; J gene: TRBJ2-1; V gene: TRBV15; CDR3 length: 15; clone size: -; CDR3 DNA: TGTGCCACCTCCCCCTTGGGGGACCCCTCCAATGAGCAGTTCTTC; CDR3 protein: CATSPLGDPSNEQFF